The present T cell receptor (beta chain) was sequenced within a study of molecular identifiers for immune sequencing clone quantification. Study-wide results and caveats: Identical TCR molecules can share a barcode, and this sharing could underestimate highly expanded clone sizes.

The bulk TCR libraries were made with methods described before and with listed TCR primers. TCRdb analysed the PCR reads with MiXCR anew, one entry per CDR3 protein. This sample has about 640,000 distinct CDR3 sequences; about 20% occur once, and the top ten carry roughly 0.9%. J lost 2 bases, V lost 8 bases, and 8 bases had no gene match. The germline gives CDR1 MNHEY, CDR2 SVGAGI. This CDR3 is 14 amino acids long. This clonotype was detected ten times or more. Its specificity is unknown. The chain is built from TRBV6-5 and TRBJ1-1; 7 positions agree with TRBD1. This sequence originates from a human donor in good health. Some libraries in this study had Jurkat cell RNA spiked in. The sequenced material came from naive CD8+ T cells from blood, with Jurkat cell RNA spiked in. Subset of the sample: FACS-sorted CD8+CD4-CCR7+CD45RA+ naive T cells. As DNA, the CDR3 is TGTGCCAGCGAGAGAGAGGGGGCTAACACTGAAGCTTTCTTT. The encoded protein is CASEREGANTEAFF.